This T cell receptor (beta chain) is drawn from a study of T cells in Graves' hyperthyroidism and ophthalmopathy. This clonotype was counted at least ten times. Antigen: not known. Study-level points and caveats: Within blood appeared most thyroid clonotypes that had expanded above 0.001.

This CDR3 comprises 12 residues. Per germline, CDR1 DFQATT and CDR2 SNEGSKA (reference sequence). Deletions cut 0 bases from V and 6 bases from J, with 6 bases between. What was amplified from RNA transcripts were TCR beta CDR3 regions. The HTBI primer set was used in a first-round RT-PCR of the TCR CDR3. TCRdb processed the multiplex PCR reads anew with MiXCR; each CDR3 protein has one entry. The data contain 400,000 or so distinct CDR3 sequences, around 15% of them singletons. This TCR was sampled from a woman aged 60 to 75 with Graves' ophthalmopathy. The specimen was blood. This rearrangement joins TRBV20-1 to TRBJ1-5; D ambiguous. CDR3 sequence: CSARDPTQPQHF. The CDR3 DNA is TGCAGTGCTAGAGACCCAACTCAGCCCCAGCATTTT.